What follows describes a single T cell receptor (beta chain). Its target antigen remains unknown. No base quality information exists; no much larger clone differs at one position. From the germline V gene, CDR1 is SGHTA and CDR2 is FQGTGA. Relative to germline, V is 0 bases shorter and J is 3 bases shorter, with 11 bases between their ends. The CDR3, from cysteine to phenylalanine, totals 15 residues. CDR3 DNA is the only sequence kept; it has 45 bases, read in frame from the first base. This specimen comes from a study of blood T cells in healthy people across ages (dated by TCRdb to between 2015 and 2017). Regarding the complete study: In model experiments, template switching captured about one uniquely barcoded TCR beta cDNA molecule for every two T cells. The study measured age-related changes in TCR beta repertoire diversity using deep sequencing normalized with unique cDNA molecular identifiers. The donors were divided into four age groups: young (average around 16 years), middle-aged (roughly 40), aged (roughly 60) and long-lived (82). The study analyzed two additional independent replicas of 1 million unique cDNA reads from the same blood draw for two donors, one aged 18 to 29 and one aged 80 or older. The investigation overall reported the following: Observed TCR beta diversity per million T cells fell roughly linearly with age, and a significant reduction was already apparent by age roughly 40. The CMV infection status of donors was not known, potentially confounding age-related changes in expanded clonotypes. Since profiling was done on bulk unsorted PBMCs, naive and antigen-experienced compartments could not be conclusively compared. Estimates of total diversity based on one million sequenced T cells were regarded as lower bounds and as underestimates. The long-lived group showed more naive CD4+ T cells, fewer expanded clones and increased TCR diversity than the aged group, suggesting age selection. A strong correlation was found between observed TCR beta diversity and the percentage of naive T cells measured by flow cytometry.

Library construction relied on 5' RACE. Instrument on record: Illumina HiSeq 2500. A second PCR of about 6 to 12 cycles was run with a J-beta primer mix and a sample-barcoded 5' primer. Each TCR beta cDNA molecule received a unique molecular identifier from a template-switch 5' adaptor carrying 12 random nucleotides. Each sample yielded at least 2.5 million CDR3-containing paired-end reads. All of the RNA was converted into first-strand cDNA using the Mint cDNA synthesis kit, with a TRBC-specific oligonucleotide serving as the primer. Following uracil-DNA glycosylase treatment, all cDNA underwent a first 18-cycle PCR with the universal primers M1SS and BC2_uni_R. On the authors' methods: For normalization, 1 million high-quality reads were randomly selected from each sample, with every read carrying a distinct molecular identifier. Reads with shared molecular identifiers were discarded instead of being binned into consensus sequences. MiTCR, set to a Q25 quality threshold and the strictest error-elimination algorithm, was used for CDR3 identification, clonotype clustering and error correction. A nonparametric unseen species model with Euler transformation was used to estimate a lower bound on total TCR beta diversity. In-frame beta chains were kept once TCRdb had trimmed the public reads at Q25 with fastp and called clones with MiXCR. All rows with the same CDR3 protein become a single entry with the most common DNA and genes. V and J calls and clone size were set by TCRdb, not the authors. The table for this sample lists approximately 960,000 distinct CDR3 sequences; under 35% of them were counted only once. The top ten constitute 10% of the sample.

The donors were under 40 Caucasian individuals from Russia, aged 6 to 90 years, who were systemically healthy. Each donor gave about 9.7 milliliters of peripheral blood, drawn into EDTA-treated Vacutainer tubes. Ficoll-Paque density-gradient centrifugation was used to isolate PBMCs, with at least 6 million per sample. Trizol reagent was used to extract total RNA from the PBMCs, yielding at least 6 micrograms per sample. Naive CD45RAhigh/CD27high T cell percentages were measured by flow cytometry on a PBMC aliquot from every donor. This same sample was also taken into another study, of T cells of mothers and their children. The second paper states: The donors were nine systemically healthy Caucasian individuals, made up of three mothers and their six children. cDNA synthesis used all of the extracted RNA, with roughly 1.5 ug of RNA in each 15 ul reaction. In the second PCR, the M1S primer added sample barcodes and 2-4 random nucleotides. Each mother yielded over 9 million TCR beta CDR3 reads and each child 3 million to 3.5 million reads. Thymic selection similarly shapes TCR recombination output in related and unrelated pairs, with minor effect from inherited differences. Related mother-child pairs always showed normalized repertoire overlap that was slightly higher than in unrelated mother-child pairs, though the difference was never significant. Persistent microchimeric T cell clones were not detected, at a sensitivity of 95 to 100 clones per million clonotypes. To look for features that set related mother-child pairs apart from unrelated individuals, the researchers ran deep NGS to compare the TCR beta repertoires of mothers and children. On average, the children were roughly 11 +/- 4 years old, while the mothers were approximately 40 +/- 4 years old. Libraries were sequenced on Illumina HiSeq 2000 with 100+100 nt paired-end reads after adapter ligation with NEBNext reagents. To avoid cross-contamination, the mother libraries and the child libraries were prepared a month apart and sequenced in separate runs. For each donor, between roughly 450,000 and 2,100,000 distinct TCR beta clonotypes were identified. Naive TCR beta clonotypes were estimated from low-frequency clonotypes matched to each donor's FACS-determined naive share, without sorting.

The clonotype was recovered from a woman between 40 and 50 years old in good health. The specimen was blood. This chain joins TRBV7-3 to TRBJ1-1; 5 matching bases give a weak D call of TRBD1. The CDR3: CASSLTDTGDTEAFF. The DNA sequence is given as TGTGCCAGCAGCTTAACGGATACAGGTGACACTGAAGCTTTCTTT.